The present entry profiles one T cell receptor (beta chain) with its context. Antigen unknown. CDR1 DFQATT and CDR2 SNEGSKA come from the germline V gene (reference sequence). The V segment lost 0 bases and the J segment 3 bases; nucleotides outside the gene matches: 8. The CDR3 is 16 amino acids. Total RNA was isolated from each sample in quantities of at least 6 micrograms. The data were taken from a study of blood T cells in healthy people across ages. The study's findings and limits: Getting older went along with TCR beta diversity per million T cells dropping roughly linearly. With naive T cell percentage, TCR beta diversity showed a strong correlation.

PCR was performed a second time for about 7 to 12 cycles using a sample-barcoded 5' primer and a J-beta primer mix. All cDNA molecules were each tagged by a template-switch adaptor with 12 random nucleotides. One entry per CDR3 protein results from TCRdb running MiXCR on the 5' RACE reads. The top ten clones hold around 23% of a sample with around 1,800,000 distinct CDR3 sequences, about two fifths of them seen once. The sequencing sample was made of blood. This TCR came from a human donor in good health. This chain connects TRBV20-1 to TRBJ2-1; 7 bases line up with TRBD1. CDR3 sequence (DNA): TGCAGTGCTAGAGAGTCGCTCCAGGGGGACTACAATGAGCAGTTCTTC. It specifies CSARESLQGDYNEQFF.